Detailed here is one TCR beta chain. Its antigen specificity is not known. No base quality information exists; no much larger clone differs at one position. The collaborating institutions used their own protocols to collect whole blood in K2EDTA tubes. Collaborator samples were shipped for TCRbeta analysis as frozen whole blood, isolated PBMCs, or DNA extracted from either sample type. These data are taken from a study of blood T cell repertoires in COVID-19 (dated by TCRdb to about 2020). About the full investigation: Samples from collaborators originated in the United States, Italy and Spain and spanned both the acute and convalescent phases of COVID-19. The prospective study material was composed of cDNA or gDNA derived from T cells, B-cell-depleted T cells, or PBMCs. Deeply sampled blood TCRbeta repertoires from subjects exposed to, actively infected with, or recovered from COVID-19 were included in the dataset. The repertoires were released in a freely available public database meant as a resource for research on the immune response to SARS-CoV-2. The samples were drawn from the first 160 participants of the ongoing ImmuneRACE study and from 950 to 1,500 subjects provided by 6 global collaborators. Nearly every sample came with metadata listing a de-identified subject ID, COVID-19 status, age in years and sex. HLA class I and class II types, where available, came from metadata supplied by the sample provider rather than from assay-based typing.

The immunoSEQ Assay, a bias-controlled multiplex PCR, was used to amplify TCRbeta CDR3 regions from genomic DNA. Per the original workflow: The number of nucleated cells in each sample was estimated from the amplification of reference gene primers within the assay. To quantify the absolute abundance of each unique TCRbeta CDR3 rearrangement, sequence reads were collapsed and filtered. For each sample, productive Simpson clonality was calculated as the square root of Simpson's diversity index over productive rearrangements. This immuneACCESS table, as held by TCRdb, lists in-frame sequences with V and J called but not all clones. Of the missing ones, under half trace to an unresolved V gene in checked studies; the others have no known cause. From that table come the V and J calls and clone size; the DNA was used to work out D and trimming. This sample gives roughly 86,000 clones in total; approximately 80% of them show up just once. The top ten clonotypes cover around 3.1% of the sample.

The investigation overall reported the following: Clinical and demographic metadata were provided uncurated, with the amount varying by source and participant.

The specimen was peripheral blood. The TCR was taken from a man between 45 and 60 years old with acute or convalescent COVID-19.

The DNA sequence reads TGTGCCACCAATGTCCTAGCGGGAGGTAATGAGCAGTTCTTC. This is translated as CATNVLAGGNEQFF. Recombination linked TRBV14 to TRBJ2-1; TRBD2 matches 11 bases in the middle. Trimming accounts for 10 bases at V and 7 bases at J, while the number of junction bases matched to no gene is 9. The CDR3 measures 14 amino acids from cysteine to phenylalanine. Only the CDR3 DNA stays, 42 bases, in frame from base 1. CDR1 and CDR2 are drawn from the germline V gene: SGHDN, FVKESK. This CDR3, with the reference TRBV14 and TRBJ2-1 proteins standing in past its ends, gives the full variable domain EAGVTQFPSHSVIEKGQTVTLRCDPISGHDNLYWYRRVMGKEIKFLLHFVKESKQDESGMPNNRFLAERTGGTYSTLKVQPAELEDSGVYFCATNVLAGGNEQFFGPGTRLTVL.